The 3 T cell receptor beta chains presented below share a single source sample, sequenced in a study of blood T cell repertoires in COVID-19. Here immunoSEQ multiplex PCR was the method, and the copy in TCRdb shows in-frame clones only, minus some. This table holds some 300,000 clones, over 80% found once. Sequencing was done on a sample of peripheral blood. The receptors originated from a woman aged 45-59 years with COVID-19, enrolled during active disease.

V gene TRBV27 combines with J gene TRBJ2-7, with 10 bases aligning to TRBD2. Germline trimming cut 6 bases from V and 3 bases from J; bases unmatched to any gene: 5. The CDR3 is 14 residues long. Germline CDR1 is MNHEY and CDR2 is SMNVEV (reference sequence). The CDR3 here is CASSDLAGDYEQYF. In nucleotides, the CDR3 is TGTGCCAGCAGCGATCTAGCGGGGGACTACGAGCAGTACTTC.

This clone has a single count. The rearrangement joins TRBV29-1 to TRBJ2-5; 15 nucleotides line up with TRBD2. V dropped 2 bases and J dropped 7; count of bases not matched to a gene: 5. This CDR3 region has 15 residues. Per germline, CDR1 SQVTM and CDR2 ANQGSEA. Here the CDR3 reads CSVESLGLAGGTQYF. The DNA for the CDR3 is TGCAGCGTTGAAAGCCTGGGACTAGCGGGAGGGACCCAGTACTTC.

This clone was seen just once. This chain joins TRBV11-2 and TRBJ1-1, with 10 bases lining up with TRBD1. The CDR3 runs 14 residues. The germline CDR1 and CDR2 sequences are SGHAT and FQNNGV. Trimming cost V 5 bases and J 7 bases; bases outside gene matches: 7. The CDR3, as DNA: TGTGCCAGCAGCACCAGACAGGGGGCAGGTGAAGCTTTCTTT. Encoded protein: CASSTRQGAGEAFF.